Reported below is one T cell receptor beta chain. This sample includes further DNA sequences coding for the same CDR3. The data originate from a study of blood T cell repertoires in COVID-19. Study details: Sites across the United States, Italy and Spain contributed samples from acute and convalescent COVID-19.

The CDR3 covers 13 residues. V was pared by 5 bases and J by 3 bases, with 11 bases between. The table came from immunoSEQ multiplex PCR; TCRdb's copy has only in-frame clones and leaves some out. The sample has 200,000 to 300,000 clones, about 83% seen once. The TCR was taken from a woman between 40 and 55 years old who had recovered from COVID-19. The sample taken for sequencing was peripheral blood. V is TRBV12-3 or TRBV12-4 and J is TRBJ2-7; D is undetermined. The CDR3 DNA reads as TGTGCCAGCAGTCTCTCCAACAGCTACGAGCAGTACTTC. Protein: CASSLSNSYEQYF.